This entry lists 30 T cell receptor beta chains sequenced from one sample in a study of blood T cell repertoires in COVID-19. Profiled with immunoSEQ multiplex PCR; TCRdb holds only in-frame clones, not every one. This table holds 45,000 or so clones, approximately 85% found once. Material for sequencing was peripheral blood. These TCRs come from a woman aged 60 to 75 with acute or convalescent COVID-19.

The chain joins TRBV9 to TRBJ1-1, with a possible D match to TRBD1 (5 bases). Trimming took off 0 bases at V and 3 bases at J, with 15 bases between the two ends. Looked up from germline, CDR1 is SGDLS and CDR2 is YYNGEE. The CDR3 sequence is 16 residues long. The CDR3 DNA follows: TGTGCCAGCAGCGTAGGACGGGGGTGGGAGGACACTGAAGCTTTCTTT. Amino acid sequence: CASSVGRGWEDTEAFF.

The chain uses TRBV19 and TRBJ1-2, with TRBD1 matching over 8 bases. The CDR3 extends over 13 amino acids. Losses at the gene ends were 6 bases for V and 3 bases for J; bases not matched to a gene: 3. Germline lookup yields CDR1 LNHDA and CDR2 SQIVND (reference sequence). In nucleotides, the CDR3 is TGTGCCAGTAGCCTACAGGGGGACTATGGCTACACCTTC. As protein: CASSLQGDYGYTF.

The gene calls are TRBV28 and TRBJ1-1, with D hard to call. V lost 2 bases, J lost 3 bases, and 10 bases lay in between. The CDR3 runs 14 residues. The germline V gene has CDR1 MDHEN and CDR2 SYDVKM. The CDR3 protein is CASSLRQRYTEAFF. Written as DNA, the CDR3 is TGTGCCAGCAGTTTAAGACAAAGATACACTGAAGCTTTCTTT.

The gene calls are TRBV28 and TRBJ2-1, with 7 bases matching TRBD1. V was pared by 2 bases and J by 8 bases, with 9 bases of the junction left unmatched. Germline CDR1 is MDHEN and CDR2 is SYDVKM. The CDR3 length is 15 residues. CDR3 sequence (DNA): TGTGCCAGCAGTTTAAGGGGGCGGTGGGTTTATGAGCAGTTCTTC. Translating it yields CASSLRGRWVYEQFF.

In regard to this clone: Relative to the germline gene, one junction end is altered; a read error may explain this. The CDR3 nucleotides read TGTGCCAGCAGTGAAAACAGGGGAAGGTGGCTCTTT. This encodes CASSENRGRWLF. V gene TRBV2 combines with J gene TRBJ1-1, with TRBD1 identical over 7 bases. Per germline, CDR1 SNHLY and CDR2 FYNNEI. The CDR3 is 12 amino acids.

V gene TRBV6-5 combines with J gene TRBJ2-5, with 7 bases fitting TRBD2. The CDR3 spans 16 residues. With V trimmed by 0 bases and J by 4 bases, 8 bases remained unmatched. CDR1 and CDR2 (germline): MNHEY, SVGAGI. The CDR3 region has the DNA TGTGCCAGCAGTTACTCGGGGAGGGCGGGGCTAGAGACCCAGTACTTC. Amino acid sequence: CASSYSGRAGLETQYF.

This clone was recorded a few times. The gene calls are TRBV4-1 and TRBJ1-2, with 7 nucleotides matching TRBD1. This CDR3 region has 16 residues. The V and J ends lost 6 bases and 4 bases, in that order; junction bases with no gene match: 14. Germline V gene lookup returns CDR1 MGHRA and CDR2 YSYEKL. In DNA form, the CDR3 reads TGCGCCAGCAGAAGGGACAGACTCGATCCGGGCTATGGCTACACCTTC. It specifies CASRRDRLDPGYGYTF.

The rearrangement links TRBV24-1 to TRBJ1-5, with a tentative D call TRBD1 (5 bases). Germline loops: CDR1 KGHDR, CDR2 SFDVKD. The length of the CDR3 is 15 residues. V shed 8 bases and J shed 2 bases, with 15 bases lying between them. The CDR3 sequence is CATTLQGECNQPQHF. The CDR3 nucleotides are TGTGCCACCACCCTCCAGGGTGAGTGCAATCAGCCCCAGCATTTT.

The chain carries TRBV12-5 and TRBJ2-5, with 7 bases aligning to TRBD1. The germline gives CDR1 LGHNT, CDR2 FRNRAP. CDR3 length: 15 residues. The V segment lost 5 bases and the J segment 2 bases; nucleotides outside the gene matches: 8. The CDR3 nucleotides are TGTGCTAGTGGTCTGACAGGGACCCCACAAGAGACCCAGTACTTC. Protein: CASGLTGTPQETQYF.

Written as DNA, the CDR3 is TGTGCCAGCAGGGGGACAGGGTATCTGTATGGCTACACCTTC. Translated: CASRGTGYLYGYTF. The V gene is TRBV5-6, the J gene TRBJ1-2; the match to TRBD1 covers 9 bases. Looked up from germline, CDR1 is SGHDT and CDR2 is YYEEEE. The CDR3 runs 14 residues. J gave up 5 bases and V 5 bases, and 7 bases lay outside the gene matches.

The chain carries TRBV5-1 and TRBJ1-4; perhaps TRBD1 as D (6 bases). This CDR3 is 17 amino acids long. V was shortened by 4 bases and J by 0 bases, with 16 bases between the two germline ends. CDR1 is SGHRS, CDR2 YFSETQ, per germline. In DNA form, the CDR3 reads TGCGCCAGCAGCCCGGGGCCCGAGGGGGCAACTAATGAAAAACTGTTTTTT. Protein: CASSPGPEGATNEKLFF.

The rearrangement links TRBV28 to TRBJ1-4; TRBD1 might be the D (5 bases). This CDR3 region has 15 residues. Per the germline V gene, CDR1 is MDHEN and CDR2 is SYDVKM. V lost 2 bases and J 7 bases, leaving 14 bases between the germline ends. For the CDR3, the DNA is TGTGCCAGCAGTTTACTACCAGGGTCCGGTGAAAAACTGTTTTTT. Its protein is CASSLLPGSGEKLFF.

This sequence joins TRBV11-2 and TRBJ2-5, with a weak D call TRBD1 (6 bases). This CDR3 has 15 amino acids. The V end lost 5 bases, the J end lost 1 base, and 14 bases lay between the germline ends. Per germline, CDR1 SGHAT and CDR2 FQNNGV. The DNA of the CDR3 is TGTGCCAGCAGCCAACTAGGGGGACGCCAAGAGACCCAGTACTTC. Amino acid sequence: CASSQLGGRQETQYF.

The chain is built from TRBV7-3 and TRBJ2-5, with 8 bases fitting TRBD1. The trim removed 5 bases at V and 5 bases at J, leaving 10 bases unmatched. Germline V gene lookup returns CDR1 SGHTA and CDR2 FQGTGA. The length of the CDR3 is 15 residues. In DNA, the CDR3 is TGTGCCAGCAGCCGTGGGCAGGGGGCGGGTGAGACCCAGTACTTC. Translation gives CASSRGQGAGETQYF.

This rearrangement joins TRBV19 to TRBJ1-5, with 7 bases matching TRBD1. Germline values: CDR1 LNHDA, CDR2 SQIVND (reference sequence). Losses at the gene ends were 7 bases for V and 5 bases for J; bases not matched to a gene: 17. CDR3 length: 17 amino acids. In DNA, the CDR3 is TGTGCCAGTAAAATGGGGGGTACAGGGGAGTCTCATCAGCCCCAGCATTTT. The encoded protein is CASKMGGTGESHQPQHF.

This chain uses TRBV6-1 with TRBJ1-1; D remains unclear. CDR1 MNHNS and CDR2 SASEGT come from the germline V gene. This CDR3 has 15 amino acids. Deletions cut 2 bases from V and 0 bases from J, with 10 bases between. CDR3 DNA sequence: TGTGCCAGCAGTGAATTGACGGGTTTGAACACTGAAGCTTTCTTT. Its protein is CASSELTGLNTEAFF.

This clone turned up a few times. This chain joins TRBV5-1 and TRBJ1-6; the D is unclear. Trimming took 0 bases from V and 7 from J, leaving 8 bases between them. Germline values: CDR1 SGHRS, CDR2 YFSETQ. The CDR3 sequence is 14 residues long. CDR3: CASSLGSGNSPLHF. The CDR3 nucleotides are TGCGCCAGCAGCTTGGGGTCGGGGAATTCACCCCTCCACTTT.

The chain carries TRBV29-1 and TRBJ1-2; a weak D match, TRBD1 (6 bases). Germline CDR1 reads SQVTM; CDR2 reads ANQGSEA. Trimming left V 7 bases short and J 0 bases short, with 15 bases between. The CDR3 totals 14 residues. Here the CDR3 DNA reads TGCAGCGCCCTAACGGACAGATCTAACTATGGCTACACCTTC. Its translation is CSALTDRSNYGYTF.

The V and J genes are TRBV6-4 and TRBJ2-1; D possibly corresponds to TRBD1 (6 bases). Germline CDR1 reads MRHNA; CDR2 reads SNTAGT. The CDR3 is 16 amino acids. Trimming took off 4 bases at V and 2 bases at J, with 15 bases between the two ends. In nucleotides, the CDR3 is TGTGCCAGCAGTGCCCTCCAGACAGGAACCTACAATGAGCAGTTCTTC. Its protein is CASSALQTGTYNEQFF.

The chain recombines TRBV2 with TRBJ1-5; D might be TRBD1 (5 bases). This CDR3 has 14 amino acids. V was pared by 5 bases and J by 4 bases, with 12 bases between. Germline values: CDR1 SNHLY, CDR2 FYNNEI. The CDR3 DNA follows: TGTGCCAGCAGTAACAGGTACCCGAATCAGCCCCAGCATTTT. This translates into CASSNRYPNQPQHF.

CDR3 nucleotides: TGTGCCAGCAGCCAGGAGGTACTAGCGGGGGGGAAGGAGACCCAGTACTTC. It encodes CASSQEVLAGGKETQYF. The chain has TRBV3-1 (or the pseudogene TRBV3-2) and TRBJ2-5, with 13 bases identical to TRBD2. The CDR3 extends over 17 amino acids. The ends lost 3 bases at V and 5 bases at J; junction bases unmatched: 9. CDR1 LGHDT and CDR2 YNNKEL come from the germline V gene (reference sequence).

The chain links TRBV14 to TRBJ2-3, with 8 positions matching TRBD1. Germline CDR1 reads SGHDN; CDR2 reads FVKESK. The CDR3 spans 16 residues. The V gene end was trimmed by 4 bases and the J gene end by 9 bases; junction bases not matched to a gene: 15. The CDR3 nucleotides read TGTGCCAGCAGCCCAAAAACGGACAGGGCTACTTTGACGCAGTATTTT. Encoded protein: CASSPKTDRATLTQYF.

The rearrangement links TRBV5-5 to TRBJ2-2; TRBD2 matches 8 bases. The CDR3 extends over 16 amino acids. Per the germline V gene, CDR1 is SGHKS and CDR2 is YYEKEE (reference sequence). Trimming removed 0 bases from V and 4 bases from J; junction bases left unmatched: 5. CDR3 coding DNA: TGTGCCAGCAGCTTGGGAGCGGGGGCGAGCACCGGGGAGCTGTTTTTT. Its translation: CASSLGAGASTGELFF.

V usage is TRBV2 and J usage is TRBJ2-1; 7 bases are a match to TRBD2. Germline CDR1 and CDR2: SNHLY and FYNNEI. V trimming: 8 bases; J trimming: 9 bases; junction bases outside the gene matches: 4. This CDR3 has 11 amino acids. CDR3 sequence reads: CASATGGEQFF. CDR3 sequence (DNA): TGTGCCAGCGCGACGGGGGGTGAGCAGTTCTTC.

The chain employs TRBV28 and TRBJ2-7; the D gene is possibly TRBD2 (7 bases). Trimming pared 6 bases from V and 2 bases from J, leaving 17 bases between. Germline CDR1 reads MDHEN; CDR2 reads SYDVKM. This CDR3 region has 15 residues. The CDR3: CASRRSRGATYEQYF. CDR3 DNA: TGTGCCAGCAGGCGCAGTCGGGGGGCGACCTACGAGCAGTACTTC.

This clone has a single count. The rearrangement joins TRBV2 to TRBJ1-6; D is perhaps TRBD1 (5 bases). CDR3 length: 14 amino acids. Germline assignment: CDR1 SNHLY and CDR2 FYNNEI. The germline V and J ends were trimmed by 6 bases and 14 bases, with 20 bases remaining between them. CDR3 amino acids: CASSPEKTALSLHF. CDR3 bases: TGTGCCAGCAGCCCCGAGAAGACAGCTTTATCCCTCCACTTT.

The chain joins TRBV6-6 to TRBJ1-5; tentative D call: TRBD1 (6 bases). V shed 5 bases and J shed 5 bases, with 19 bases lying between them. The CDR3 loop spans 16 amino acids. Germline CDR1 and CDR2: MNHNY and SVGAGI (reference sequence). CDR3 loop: CASSNPYHGQHQPQHF. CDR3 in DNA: TGTGCCAGCAGTAACCCATACCACGGACAGCATCAGCCCCAGCATTTT.

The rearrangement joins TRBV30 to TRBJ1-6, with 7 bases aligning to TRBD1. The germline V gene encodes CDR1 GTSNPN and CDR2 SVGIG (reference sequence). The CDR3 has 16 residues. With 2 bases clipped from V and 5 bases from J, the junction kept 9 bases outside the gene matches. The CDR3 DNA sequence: TGTGCCTGGAGTAGAGCCTTGGGACAGAATAATTCACCCCTCCACTTT. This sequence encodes CAWSRALGQNNSPLHF.

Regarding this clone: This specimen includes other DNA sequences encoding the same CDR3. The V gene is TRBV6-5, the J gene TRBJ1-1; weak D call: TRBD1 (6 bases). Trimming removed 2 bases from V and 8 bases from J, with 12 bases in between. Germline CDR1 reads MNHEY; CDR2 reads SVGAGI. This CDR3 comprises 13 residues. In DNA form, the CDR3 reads TGTGCCAGCAGTTACGGGGGTGGGGGCGAAGCTTTCTTT. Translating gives CASSYGGGGEAFF.

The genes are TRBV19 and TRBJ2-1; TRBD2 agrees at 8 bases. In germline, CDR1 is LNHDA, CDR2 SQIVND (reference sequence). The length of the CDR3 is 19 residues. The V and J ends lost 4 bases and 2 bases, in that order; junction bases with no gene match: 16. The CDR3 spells CASSKSGGYGNRAYNEQFF. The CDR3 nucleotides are TGTGCCAGTAGTAAGAGCGGGGGATATGGGAATAGGGCCTACAATGAGCAGTTCTTC.